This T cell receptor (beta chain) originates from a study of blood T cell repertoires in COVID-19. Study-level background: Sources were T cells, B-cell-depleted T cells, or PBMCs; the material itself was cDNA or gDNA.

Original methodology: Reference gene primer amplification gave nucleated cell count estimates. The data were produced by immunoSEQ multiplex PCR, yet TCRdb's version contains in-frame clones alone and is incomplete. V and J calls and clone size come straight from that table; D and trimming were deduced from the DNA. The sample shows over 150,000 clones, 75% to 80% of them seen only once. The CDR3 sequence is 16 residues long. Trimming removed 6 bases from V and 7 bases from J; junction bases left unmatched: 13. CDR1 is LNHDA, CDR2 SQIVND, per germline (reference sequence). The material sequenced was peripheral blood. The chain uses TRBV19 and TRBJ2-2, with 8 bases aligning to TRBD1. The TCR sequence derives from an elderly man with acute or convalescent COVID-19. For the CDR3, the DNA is TGTGCCAGTAGACCTCGGACAGGGAAGGATGGCGGGGAGCTGTTTTTT. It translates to CASRPRTGKDGGELFF.